This TCR beta chain emerged from a study of T cells after yellow fever vaccination. Study-level information: Preparation of the low-cell-number fractions used SMART-Seq v4 Ultra Low Input.

TCRdb called the 5' RACE reads again in MiXCR, with one record for every CDR3 protein. The sample consists of around 300,000 distinct CDR3 sequences, approximately 4% of them appearing once. CDR1 KGHSH and CDR2 LQKENI come from the germline V gene. Trimming at V came to 3 bases and at J to 4 bases, leaving 2 bases not matched to a gene. The CDR3 covers 14 residues. This clonotype was counted at least ten times. The sequenced sample was PBMCs, obtained 5 days after the yellow fever booster vaccination. The gene calls are TRBV18 and TRBJ2-3, with 9 nucleotides matching TRBD1. This receptor was taken from a man younger than 30 who received the YFV17D yellow fever vaccine. Here the CDR3 DNA reads TGTGCCAGCTCACCCAGACAGGGGGCAGATACGCAGTATTTT. Protein: CASSPRQGADTQYF.